The present T cell receptor (beta chain) was sequenced within a study of shared clonotypes between healthy human individuals. The overall study: Each donor had three CD4 naive, three CD4 memory, two CD8 naive and one CD8 memory plate.

The repertoire was sequenced with immunoSEQ multiplex PCR; TCRdb's copy has only in-frame clones and lacks some. Here the sample spans around 1,100,000 clones, roughly 77% being singletons. V gave up 6 bases and J gave up 6 bases, with 15 bases separating them. The CDR3 length is 14 residues. CDR1 is MNHNS, CDR2 SASEGT, per germline. The chain recombines TRBV6-1 with TRBJ1-5, with D possibly TRBD1 on 5 matching bases. This receptor was obtained from a man between 18 and 29 years old in good health. Some clones in this sample may be carry-over from other donors' samples. Sequencing used memory CD4+ T cells from PBMCs. The subset here: CD45RA-negative fraction. The CDR3 sequence: CASSDSVSGQPQHF. The CDR3 nucleotides read TGTGCCAGCAGCGACAGTGTTTCTGGTCAGCCCCAGCATTTT.